Each of the 18 T cell receptor beta chains below was sequenced from the same sample in a study of T cell clonotyping in hematopoietic cell transplantation. Assay: immunoSEQ multiplex PCR; the TCRdb copy retains only in-frame clones and omits some. The sample shows fewer than 100,000 clones, 96% of them seen only once. Time point here: recipient sample about 28 days before transplant, after cytoreduction. The sequences come from peripheral blood mononuclear cells, collected before stem cell transplant. These receptors were taken from a woman in her fifties or sixties with acute myeloid leukemia. Some clones in this sample may be carry-over from other donors' samples.

This chain uses TRBV10-1 with TRBJ2-3; D is undetermined. The length of the CDR3 is 14 residues. Per the germline V gene, CDR1 is WNHNN and CDR2 is SYGVQD (reference sequence). Trimming cost V 1 base and J 0 bases, with 5 bases left between them. The chain's CDR3 is CASSEFRSTDTQYF. CDR3 sequence (DNA): TGCGCCAGCAGTGAGTTTCGGAGCACAGATACGCAGTATTTT.

The chain is built from TRBV19 and TRBJ2-1; D is unresolved. The germline V gene encodes CDR1 LNHDA and CDR2 SQIVND (reference sequence). The CDR3 length is 15 residues. Trimming took 3 bases from V and 0 from J, leaving 9 bases between them. The CDR3: CASSINYISYNEQFF. The CDR3 DNA reads as TGTGCCAGTAGTATCAACTACATCTCCTACAATGAGCAGTTCTTC. The complete variable domain, with remaining parts taken from reference TRBV19 and TRBJ2-1, reads DGGITQSPKYLFRKEGQNVTLSCEQNLNHDAMYWYRQDPGQGLRLIYYSQIVNDFQKGDIAEGYSVSREKKESFPLTVTSAQKNPTAFYLCASSINYISYNEQFFGPGTRLTVL.

This chain uses TRBV25-1 with TRBJ1-2; TRBD1 might be the D (6 bases). This CDR3 spans 14 amino acids. V was pared by 0 bases and J by 6 bases, with 11 bases between. Germline V gives CDR1 MGHDK, CDR2 SYGVNS. This CDR3 reads CASSEYPDRHGYTF. The CDR3 DNA sequence: TGTGCCAGCAGTGAATATCCGGACAGACATGGCTACACCTTC.

This clone was found once. V is TRBV9 and J is TRBJ2-5, with 8 positions matching TRBD2. The V segment lost 3 bases and the J segment 5 bases; nucleotides outside the gene matches: 3. Germline CDR1 and CDR2: SGDLS and YYNGEE. CDR3 length: 13 amino acids. In DNA form, the CDR3 reads TGTGCCAGCAGCGGAGGACTAGCCGAGACCCAGTACTTC. Translation: CASSGGLAETQYF.

The CDR3 region is CASSPFLTSGANVLTF. The CDR3, as DNA: TGTGCCAGCAGTCCGTTTCTAACATCTGGGGCCAACGTCCTGACTTTC. The V call is TRBV28, the J call TRBJ2-6; D gene uncertain. Germline CDR1 is MDHEN and CDR2 is SYDVKM. The CDR3 loop spans 16 amino acids. V was pared by 5 bases and J by 1 base, with 12 bases between.

The V and J genes are TRBV6-5 and TRBJ1-5, with unresolved D. The CDR3 totals 15 residues. With 0 bases removed from V and 3 bases from J, the gap between germline ends came to 9 bases. CDR1 and CDR2 from the germline V gene are MNHEY and SVGAGI. The CDR3 region is CASSYSSSYNQPQHF. CDR3 nucleotide sequence: TGTGCCAGCAGTTACTCAAGTAGTTACAATCAGCCCCAGCATTTT.

The rearrangement uses TRBV5-1 and TRBJ2-7, with D possibly TRBD1 on 6 matching bases. The CDR3 sequence is 13 residues long. Trimming removed 5 bases at V and 1 base at J, with 10 bases between. Germline CDR1 reads SGHRS; CDR2 reads YFSETQ. The CDR3: CASRAGESYEQYF. The CDR3 region has the DNA TGCGCCAGCAGGGCAGGGGAGTCCTACGAGCAGTACTTC.

This sequence joins TRBV28 and TRBJ2-7, with a possible D match to TRBD2 (5 bases). The CDR3 extends over 11 amino acids. Germline CDR1 is MDHEN and CDR2 is SYDVKM. V was trimmed by 7 bases and J by 5 bases, leaving 9 bases between them. CDR3 DNA: TGTGCCAGCACTAGCAGCCACGAGCAGTACTTC. This encodes CASTSSHEQYF.

The gene calls are TRBV6-5 and TRBJ1-2, with D perhaps matching TRBD1 (6 bases). CDR1 and CDR2 (germline): MNHEY, SVGAGI. The CDR3 runs to 12 residues. Trimming took off 5 bases at V and 8 bases at J, with 12 bases between the two ends. The CDR3 sequence: CASSTGGGGYTF. DNA of the CDR3: TGTGCCAGCAGTACCGGGGGCGGGGGCTACACCTTC.

The gene calls are TRBV2 and TRBJ2-1; D gene ambiguous. Trimming took 8 bases from V and 2 from J, leaving 10 bases between them. Germline V gives CDR1 SNHLY, CDR2 FYNNEI. There are 13 residues in the CDR3. DNA for the CDR3: TGTGCCAGCCATCTAGTAGCCTACAATGAGCAGTTCTTC. Its translation: CASHLVAYNEQFF.

The chain has TRBV10-3 and TRBJ1-6; a weak D match, TRBD1 (5 bases). This CDR3 is 16 amino acids long. Germline CDR1 is ENHRY and CDR2 is SYGVKD. Trimming pared 6 bases from V and 0 bases from J, leaving 12 bases between. The CDR3 DNA reads as TGTGCCATCAGGTTACAGGAGAGCTCCTATAATTCACCCCTCCACTTT. Translated: CAIRLQESSYNSPLHF.

This sequence joins TRBV2 and TRBJ2-7; D perhaps matches TRBD2 (6 bases). The CDR3 is 14 residues long. Trimming stripped 0 bases from V and 2 bases from J, with 8 bases between. Germline V lookup: CDR1 SNHLY, CDR2 FYNNEI. The DNA for the CDR3 is TGTGCCAGCAGTGAAGCTAGCGGACCCTACGAGCAGTACTTC. Translation: CASSEASGPYEQYF.

The rearrangement links TRBV9 to TRBJ2-2, with TRBD1 matching over 8 bases. J lost 2 bases, V lost 7 bases, and 7 bases had no gene match. Germline CDR1 reads SGDLS; CDR2 reads YYNGEE. CDR3 length: 15 residues. The CDR3 sequence: CASAGGTGNTGELFF. The CDR3 region has the DNA TGTGCCAGCGCTGGGGGGACAGGTAACACCGGGGAGCTGTTTTTT.

V and J are TRBV15 and TRBJ1-2; TRBD1 might be the D (6 bases). This CDR3 spans 17 amino acids. The V and J ends lost 0 bases and 4 bases respectively, with 18 bases between them. Germline V CDR1 and CDR2: LNHNV, YYDKDF (reference sequence). DNA of the CDR3: TGTGCCACCAGCAGAGATCTACAAGGGGGGATAGCCTATGGCTACACCTTC. Protein product: CATSRDLQGGIAYGYTF.

V gene TRBV19 combines with J gene TRBJ1-1, with a tentative D call TRBD1 (5 bases). This CDR3 has 14 residues. CDR1 LNHDA and CDR2 SQIVND come from the germline V gene (reference sequence). V gave up 4 bases and J gave up 5 bases, with 14 bases separating them. The CDR3 bases are TGTGCCAGTAGTACGGACATCGGGCGAACTGAAGCTTTCTTT. Translated: CASSTDIGRTEAFF.

V and J are TRBV30 and TRBJ1-5, with D tentatively TRBD1 (5 bases). Germline V gene sequence: CDR1 GTSNPN, CDR2 SVGIG (reference sequence). The CDR3 length is 16 residues. The V gene lost 0 bases and the J gene lost 3 bases, with 15 bases spanning the gap. The chain's CDR3 is CAWSVRQGSINQPQHF. CDR3 nucleotides: TGTGCCTGGAGTGTACGGCAGGGTAGTATCAATCAGCCCCAGCATTTT.

V and J are TRBV11-1 and TRBJ2-7, with no clear D. CDR1 and CDR2 from the germline V gene are SGHAT and FQDESV (reference sequence). V was cut by 1 base and J by 0 bases, with 10 bases left in between. The CDR3 contains 15 residues. The CDR3 sequence: CASSLVRGSSYEQYF. CDR3 DNA: TGTGCCAGCAGCTTAGTGAGAGGCAGCTCCTACGAGCAGTACTTC.

The V gene is TRBV12-5, the J gene TRBJ1-6; unclear D gene. CDR1 LGHNT and CDR2 FRNRAP come from the germline V gene. V dropped 2 bases and J dropped 0 bases, with 11 bases sitting between them. This CDR3 has 17 residues. This chain's CDR3 is CASGLRTVSSYNSPLHF. In DNA, the CDR3 is TGTGCTAGTGGTTTGAGAACAGTTTCCTCCTATAATTCACCCCTCCACTTT.